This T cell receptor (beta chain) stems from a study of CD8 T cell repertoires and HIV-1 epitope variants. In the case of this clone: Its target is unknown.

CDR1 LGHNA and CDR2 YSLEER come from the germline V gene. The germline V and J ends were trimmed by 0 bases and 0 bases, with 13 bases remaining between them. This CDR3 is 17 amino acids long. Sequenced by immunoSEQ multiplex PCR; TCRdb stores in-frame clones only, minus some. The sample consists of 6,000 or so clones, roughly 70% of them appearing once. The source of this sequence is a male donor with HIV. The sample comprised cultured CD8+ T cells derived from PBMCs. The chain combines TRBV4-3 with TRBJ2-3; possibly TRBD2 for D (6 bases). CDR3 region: CASSQDLGGTSTDTQYF. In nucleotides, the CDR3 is TGCGCCAGCAGCCAAGATCTAGGCGGGACTAGCACAGATACGCAGTATTTT.